These 10 T cell receptor beta chains share one sample of origin, sequenced in a study of T-cell reconstitution after alpha-beta-depleted transplantation in children. Unique molecular identifiers were incorporated into the prepared TCRbeta library. TCRdb analysed the PCR reads with MiXCR anew, one entry per CDR3 protein. The sample carries hundreds of thousands of distinct CDR3 sequences, about 10% recorded once. Sample: PBMCs from the stem cell graft donor, taken from the stem cell graft. All receptors derive from a human donor who donated a stem cell graft to a child with SCID.

In its sample, this clonotype was seen many times. V is TRBV5-1 and J is TRBJ2-1; 9 bases align to TRBD2. The CDR3 runs 15 residues. Looked up from germline, CDR1 is SGHRS and CDR2 is YFSETQ. V gave up 1 base and J gave up 5 bases; unmatched junction bases: 4. The CDR3 sequence: CASSLIERGDNEQFF. CDR3 bases: TGCGCCAGCAGCTTGATCGAGCGGGGGGACAATGAGCAGTTCTTC.

This clonotype was recorded a few times. The chain has TRBV6-5 and TRBJ2-3, with unresolved D. The V gene lost 0 bases and the J gene lost 6 bases, with 13 bases spanning the gap. The germline gives CDR1 MNHEY, CDR2 SVGAGI. The CDR3 extends over 15 amino acids. In DNA form, the CDR3 reads TGTGCCAGCAGTTACTCGAAGCAGGCCGGCGATACGCAGTATTTT. The encoded protein is CASSYSKQAGDTQYF.

This clonotype was seen at least ten times. CDR3: CSVPVGGLNTGELFF. The DNA of the CDR3 is TGCAGCGTCCCCGTTGGGGGGTTGAACACCGGGGAGCTGTTTTTT. J is TRBJ2-2 and V is TRBV29-1; possible D gene TRBD2, 6 bases. V lost 6 bases and J 1 base, leaving 15 bases between the germline ends. Germline CDR1 is SQVTM and CDR2 is ANQGSEA. The CDR3 runs 15 residues.

This clonotype has at least ten counts. This chain uses TRBV25-1 with TRBJ1-3; D is possibly TRBD1 (5 bases). Germline-derived CDR1 and CDR2 are MGHDK and SYGVNS. Deletions cut 7 bases from V and 3 bases from J, with 13 bases between. This CDR3 is built from 14 residues. The CDR3 here is CASKGAQDGNTIYF. The CDR3 DNA reads as TGTGCCAGCAAAGGGGCGCAGGATGGAAACACCATATATTTT. Supplemented by reference TRBV25-1 and TRBJ1-3, the full variable domain reads EADIYQTPRYLVIGTGKKITLECSQTMGHDKMYWYQQDPGMELHLIHYSYGVNSTEKGDLSSESTVSRIRTEHFPLTLESARPSHTSQYLCASKGAQDGNTIYFGEGSWLTVV.

This chain joins TRBV25-1 and TRBJ2-1; 9 bases fit TRBD1. CDR1 and CDR2 (germline): MGHDK, SYGVNS. The CDR3 extends over 16 amino acids. V shed 7 bases and J 5 bases; nucleotides not matched to a gene: 12. Here the CDR3 reads CASTGTGLSVHNEQFF. The CDR3 region has the DNA TGTGCCAGCACCGGGACAGGGCTCTCAGTGCACAATGAGCAGTTCTTC.

This clonotype was seen repeatedly, ten times or more. The CDR3 DNA follows: TGCGCCAGCACCGTAGACAGACTAACCTCCTACGAGCAGTACTTC. Its translation: CASTVDRLTSYEQYF. J is TRBJ2-7 and V is TRBV5-1, with D possibly being TRBD1 or TRBD2 (5 bases each). The V end was cut by 6 bases, the J end by 0 bases, with 16 bases between. The CDR3 covers 15 residues. Germline CDR1 SGHRS, CDR2 YFSETQ. Drawing the rest from reference TRBV5-1 and TRBJ2-7, the complete variable domain is KAGVTQTPRYLIKTRGQQVTLSCSPISGHRSVSWYQQTPGQGLQFLFEYFSETQRNKGNFPGRFSGRQFSNSRSEMNVSTLELGDSALYLCASTVDRLTSYEQYFGPGTRLTVT.

This rearrangement joins TRBV5-1 to TRBJ2-2; D is uncertain. The CDR3 contains 16 residues. V lost 4 bases to trimming and J lost 1 base, with 14 bases between them. CDR1 SGHRS and CDR2 YFSETQ come from the germline V gene. The CDR3 coding sequence is TGCGCCAGCAGCGTAAACAGCCGTATGAACACCGGGGAGCTGTTTTTT. Translated: CASSVNSRMNTGELFF.

The gene calls are TRBV7-9 and TRBJ2-1; 7 bases are a match to TRBD2. This CDR3 has 16 amino acids. Trimming removed 2 bases from V and 0 bases from J; junction bases left unmatched: 4. In germline, CDR1 is SEHNR, CDR2 FQNEAQ (reference sequence). The CDR3 loop reads CASSLQAGFSYNEQFF. CDR3 DNA sequence: TGTGCCAGCAGCTTACAAGCGGGGTTCTCCTACAATGAGCAGTTCTTC.

In this sample, this clonotype turned up many times. This chain connects TRBV5-6 to TRBJ2-3; D is ambiguous. The CDR3 contains 12 residues. Germline values: CDR1 SGHDT, CDR2 YYEEEE. V dropped 4 bases and J dropped 3 bases, with 6 bases sitting between them. This chain's CDR3 is CASSGLTDTQYF. The DNA of the CDR3 is TGTGCCAGCAGCGGTTTGACAGATACGCAGTATTTT. Full variable domain (missing parts from reference TRBV5-6 and TRBJ2-3): DAGVTQSPTHLIKTRGQQVTLRCSPKSGHDTVSWYQQALGQGPQFIFQYYEEEERQRGNFPDRFSGHQFPNYSSELNVNALLLGDSALYLCASSGLTDTQYFGPGTRLTVL.

The chain recombines TRBV18 with TRBJ1-2, with D hard to call. The CDR3 runs to 15 residues. Trimming took 0 bases from V and 8 from J, leaving 16 bases between them. In germline, CDR1 is KGHSH, CDR2 LQKENI. The CDR3 coding sequence is TGTGCCAGCTCACCACCCGGGCAGCCCCGGAGAGGCTACACCTTC. Encoded protein: CASSPPGQPRRGYTF.